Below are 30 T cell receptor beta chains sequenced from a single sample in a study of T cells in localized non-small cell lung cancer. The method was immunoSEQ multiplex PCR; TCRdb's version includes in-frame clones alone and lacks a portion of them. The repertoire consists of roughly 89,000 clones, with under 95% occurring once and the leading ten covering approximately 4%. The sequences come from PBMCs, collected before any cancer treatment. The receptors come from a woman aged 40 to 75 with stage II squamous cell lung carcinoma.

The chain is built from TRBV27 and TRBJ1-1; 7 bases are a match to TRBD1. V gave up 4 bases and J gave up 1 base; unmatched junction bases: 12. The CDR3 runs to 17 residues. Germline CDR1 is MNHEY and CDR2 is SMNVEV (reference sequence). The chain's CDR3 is CASSSGQLITSNTEAFF. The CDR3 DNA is TGTGCCAGCAGTTCGGGACAGTTAATAACCTCGAACACTGAAGCTTTCTTT.

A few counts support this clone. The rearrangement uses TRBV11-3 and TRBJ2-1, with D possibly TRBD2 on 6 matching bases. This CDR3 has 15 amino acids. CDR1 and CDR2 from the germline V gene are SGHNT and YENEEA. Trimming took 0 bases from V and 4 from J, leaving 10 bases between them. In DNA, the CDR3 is TGTGCCAGCAGCTTAGATAGCGGCACATACAATGAGCAGTTCTTC. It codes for CASSLDSGTYNEQFF.

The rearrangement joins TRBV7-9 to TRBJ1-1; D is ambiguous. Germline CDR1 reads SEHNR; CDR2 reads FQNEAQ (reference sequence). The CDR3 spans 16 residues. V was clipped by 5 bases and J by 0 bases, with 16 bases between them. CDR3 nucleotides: TGTGCCAGCAGCCCCCTCGGCGGCCAACTGAACACTGAAGCTTTCTTT. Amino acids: CASSPLGGQLNTEAFF.

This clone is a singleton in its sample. For the CDR3, the DNA is TGTGCCACGGGCAGGGACTACAATGAGCAGTTCTTC. Translating gives CATGRDYNEQFF. This chain connects TRBV19 to TRBJ2-1; D might be TRBD1 (5 bases). Trimming removed 10 bases at V and 3 bases at J, with 10 bases between. Germline values: CDR1 LNHDA, CDR2 SQIVND (reference sequence). The CDR3 covers 12 residues.

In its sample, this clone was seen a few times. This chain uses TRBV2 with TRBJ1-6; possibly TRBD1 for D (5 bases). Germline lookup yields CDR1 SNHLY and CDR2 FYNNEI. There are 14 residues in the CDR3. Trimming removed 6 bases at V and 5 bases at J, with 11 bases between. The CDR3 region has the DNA TGTGCCAGCAGGGGGGACGGGAATAATTCACCCCTCCACTTT. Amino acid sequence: CASRGDGNNSPLHF. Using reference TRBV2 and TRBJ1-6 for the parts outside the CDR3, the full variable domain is EPEVTQTPSHQVTQMGQEVILRCVPISNHLYFYWYRQILGQKVEFLVSFYNNEISEKSEIFDDQFSVERPDGSNFTLKIRSTKLEDSAMYFCASRGDGNNSPLHFGNGTRLTVT.

The CDR3 region is CASSSRDGDTQYF. The DNA for the CDR3 is TGTGCCAGCAGCTCCCGGGACGGAGATACGCAGTATTTT. V gene TRBV11-3 combines with J gene TRBJ2-3; D tentatively fits TRBD1 or TRBD2 (5 bases each). The germline CDR1 and CDR2 sequences are SGHNT and YENEEA. The CDR3 extends over 13 amino acids. V shed 4 bases and J shed 5 bases, with 10 bases lying between them.

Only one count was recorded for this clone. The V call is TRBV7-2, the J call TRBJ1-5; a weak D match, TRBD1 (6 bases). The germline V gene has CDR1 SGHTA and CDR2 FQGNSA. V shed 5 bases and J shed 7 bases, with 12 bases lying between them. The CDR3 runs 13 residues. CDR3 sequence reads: CASSLDSFQPQHF. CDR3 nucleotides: TGTGCCAGCAGCCTGGACAGTTTCCAGCCCCAGCATTTT.

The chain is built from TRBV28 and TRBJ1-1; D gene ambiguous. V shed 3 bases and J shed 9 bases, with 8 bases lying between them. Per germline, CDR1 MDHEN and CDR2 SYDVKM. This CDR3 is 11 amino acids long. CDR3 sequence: CASSFGTKAFF. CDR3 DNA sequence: TGTGCCAGCAGTTTCGGCACCAAAGCTTTCTTT.

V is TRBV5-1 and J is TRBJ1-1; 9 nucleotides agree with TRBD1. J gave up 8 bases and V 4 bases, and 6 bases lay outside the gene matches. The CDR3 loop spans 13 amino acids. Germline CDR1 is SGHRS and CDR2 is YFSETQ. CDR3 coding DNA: TGCGCCAGCAGCCGGGGACAGGGCACGGAAGCTTTCTTT. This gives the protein CASSRGQGTEAFF.

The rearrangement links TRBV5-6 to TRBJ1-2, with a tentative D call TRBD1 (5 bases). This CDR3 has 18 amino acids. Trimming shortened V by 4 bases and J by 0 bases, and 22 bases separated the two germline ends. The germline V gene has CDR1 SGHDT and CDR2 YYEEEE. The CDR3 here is CASSPRSFGAQTNYGYTF. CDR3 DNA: TGTGCCAGCAGCCCCCGTTCCTTCGGGGCCCAGACTAACTATGGCTACACCTTC. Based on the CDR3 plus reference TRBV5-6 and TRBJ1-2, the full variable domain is DAGVTQSPTHLIKTRGQQVTLRCSPKSGHDTVSWYQQALGQGPQFIFQYYEEEERQRGNFPDRFSGHQFPNYSSELNVNALLLGDSALYLCASSPRSFGAQTNYGYTFGSGTRLTVV.

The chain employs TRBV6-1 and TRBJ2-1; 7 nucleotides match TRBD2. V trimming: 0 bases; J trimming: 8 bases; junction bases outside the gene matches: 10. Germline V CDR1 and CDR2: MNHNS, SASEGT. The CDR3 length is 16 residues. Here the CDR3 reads CASSEALREIRDEQFF. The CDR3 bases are TGTGCCAGCAGTGAAGCGCTGCGGGAGATACGGGATGAGCAGTTCTTC.

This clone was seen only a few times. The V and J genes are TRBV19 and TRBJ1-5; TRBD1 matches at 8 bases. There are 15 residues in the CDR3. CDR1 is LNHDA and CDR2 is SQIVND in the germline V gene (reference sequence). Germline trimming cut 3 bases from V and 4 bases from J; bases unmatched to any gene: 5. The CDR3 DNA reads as TGTGCCAGTAGTATCGACAGGGGCTGGAATCAGCCCCAGCATTTT. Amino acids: CASSIDRGWNQPQHF. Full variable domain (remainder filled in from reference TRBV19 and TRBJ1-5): DGGITQSPKYLFRKEGQNVTLSCEQNLNHDAMYWYRQDPGQGLRLIYYSQIVNDFQKGDIAEGYSVSREKKESFPLTVTSAQKNPTAFYLCASSIDRGWNQPQHFGDGTRLSIL.

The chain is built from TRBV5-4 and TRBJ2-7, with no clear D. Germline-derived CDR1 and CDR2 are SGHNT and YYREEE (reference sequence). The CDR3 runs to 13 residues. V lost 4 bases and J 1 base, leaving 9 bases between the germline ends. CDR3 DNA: TGTGCCAGCAGCCCGCCCGGATCCTACGAGCAGTACTTC. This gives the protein CASSPPGSYEQYF.

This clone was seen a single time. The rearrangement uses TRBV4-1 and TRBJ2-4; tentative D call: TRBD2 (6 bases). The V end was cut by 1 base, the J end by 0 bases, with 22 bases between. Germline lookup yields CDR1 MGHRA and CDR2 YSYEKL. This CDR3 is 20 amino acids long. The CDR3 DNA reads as TGCGCCAGCAGCCAAGTTCTCGGACTACCGAAAATGATAGCCAAAAACATTCAGTACTTC. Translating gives CASSQVLGLPKMIAKNIQYF.

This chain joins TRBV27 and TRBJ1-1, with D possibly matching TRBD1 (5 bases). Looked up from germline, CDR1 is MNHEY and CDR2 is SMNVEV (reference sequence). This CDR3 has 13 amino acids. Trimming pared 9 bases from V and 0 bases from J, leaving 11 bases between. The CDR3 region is CASWEDMNTEAFF. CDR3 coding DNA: TGTGCCAGTTGGGAGGACATGAACACTGAAGCTTTCTTT.

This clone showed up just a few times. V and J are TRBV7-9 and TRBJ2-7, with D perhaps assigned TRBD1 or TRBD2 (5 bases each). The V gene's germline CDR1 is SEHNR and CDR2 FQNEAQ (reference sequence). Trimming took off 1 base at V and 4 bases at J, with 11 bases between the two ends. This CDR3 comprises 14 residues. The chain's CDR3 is CASSLGDPPYEQYF. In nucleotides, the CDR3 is TGTGCCAGCAGCTTAGGGGACCCACCGTACGAGCAGTACTTC.

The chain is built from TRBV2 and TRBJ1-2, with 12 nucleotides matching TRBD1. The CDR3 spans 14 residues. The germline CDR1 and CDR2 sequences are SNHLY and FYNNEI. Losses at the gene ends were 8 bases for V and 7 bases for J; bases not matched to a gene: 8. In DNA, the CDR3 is TGTGCCAGCTCCCAGGGACAGGGGGCGCTTGGCTACACCTTC. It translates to CASSQGQGALGYTF.

In nucleotides, the CDR3 is TGTGCCAGCTCACCGGGACAGGGAAAGAATGAGCAGTTCTTC. It translates to CASSPGQGKNEQFF. The chain has TRBV18 and TRBJ2-1; TRBD1 aligns across 9 bases. Losses at the gene ends were 3 bases for V and 7 bases for J; bases not matched to a gene: 4. This CDR3 has 14 residues. Germline CDR1 and CDR2: KGHSH and LQKENI. Filled out from reference TRBV18 and TRBJ2-1, the complete variable domain reads NAGVMQNPRHLVRRRGQEARLRCSPMKGHSHVYWYRQLPEEGLKFMVYLQKENIIDESGMPKERFSAEFPKEGPSILRIQQVVRGDSAAYFCASSPGQGKNEQFFGPGTRLTVL.

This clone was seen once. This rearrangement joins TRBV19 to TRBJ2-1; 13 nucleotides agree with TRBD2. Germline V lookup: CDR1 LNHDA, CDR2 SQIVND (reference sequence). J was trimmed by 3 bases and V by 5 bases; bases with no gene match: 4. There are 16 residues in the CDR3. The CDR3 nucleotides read TGTGCCAGTAGTCCGCGGACTAGCGGGGGCTACAATGAGCAGTTCTTC. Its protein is CASSPRTSGGYNEQFF.

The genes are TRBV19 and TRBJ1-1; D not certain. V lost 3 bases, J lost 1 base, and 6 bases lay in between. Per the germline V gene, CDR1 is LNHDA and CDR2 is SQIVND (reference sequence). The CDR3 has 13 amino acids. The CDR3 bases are TGTGCCAGTAGTATTTACGCGAACACTGAAGCTTTCTTT. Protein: CASSIYANTEAFF.

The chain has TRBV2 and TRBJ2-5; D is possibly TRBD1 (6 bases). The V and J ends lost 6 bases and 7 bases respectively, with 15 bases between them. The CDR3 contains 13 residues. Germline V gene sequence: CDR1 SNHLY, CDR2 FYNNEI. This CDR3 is CASRGQLRVTQYF. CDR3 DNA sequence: TGTGCCAGCAGGGGACAATTGCGCGTGACCCAGTACTTC.

The CDR3 protein is CASSLVTGQENTEAFF. CDR3 nucleotides: TGCGCCAGCAGCTTGGTGACAGGTCAAGAGAACACTGAAGCTTTCTTT. The chain links TRBV5-1 to TRBJ1-1; TRBD1 is a possible D gene (6 bases). CDR1 is SGHRS and CDR2 is YFSETQ in the germline V gene. V dropped 0 bases and J dropped 1 base, with 13 bases sitting between them. The CDR3 length is 16 residues.

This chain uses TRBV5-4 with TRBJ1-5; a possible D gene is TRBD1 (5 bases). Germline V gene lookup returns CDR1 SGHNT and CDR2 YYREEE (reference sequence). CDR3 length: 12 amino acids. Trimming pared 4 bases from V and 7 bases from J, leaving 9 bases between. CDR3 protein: CASSLRGQPQHF. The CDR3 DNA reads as TGTGCCAGCAGCCTTAGGGGCCAGCCCCAGCATTTT.

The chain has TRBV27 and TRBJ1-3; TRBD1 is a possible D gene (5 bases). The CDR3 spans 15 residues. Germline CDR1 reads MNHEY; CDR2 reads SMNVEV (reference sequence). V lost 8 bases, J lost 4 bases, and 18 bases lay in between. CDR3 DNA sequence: TGTGCCAGCTCTTTAAATGCAGGGTTCGGAAACACCATATATTTT. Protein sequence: CASSLNAGFGNTIYF.

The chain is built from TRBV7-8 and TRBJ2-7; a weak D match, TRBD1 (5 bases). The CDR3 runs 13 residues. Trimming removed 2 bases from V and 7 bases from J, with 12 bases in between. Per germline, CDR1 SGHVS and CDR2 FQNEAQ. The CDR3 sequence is CASSLNQGWEQYF. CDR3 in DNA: TGTGCCAGCAGCTTAAATCAGGGTTGGGAGCAGTACTTC.

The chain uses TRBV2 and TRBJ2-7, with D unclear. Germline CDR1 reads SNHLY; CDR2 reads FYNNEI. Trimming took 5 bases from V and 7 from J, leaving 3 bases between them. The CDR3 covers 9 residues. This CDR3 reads CASSWEQYF. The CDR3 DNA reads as TGTGCCAGCAGTTGGGAGCAGTACTTC.

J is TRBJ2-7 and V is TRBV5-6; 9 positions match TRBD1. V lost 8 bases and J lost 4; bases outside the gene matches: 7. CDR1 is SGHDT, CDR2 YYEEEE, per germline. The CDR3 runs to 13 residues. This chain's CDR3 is CARQGALPYEQYF. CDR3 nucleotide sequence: TGTGCCAGACAGGGGGCCCTTCCTTACGAGCAGTACTTC.

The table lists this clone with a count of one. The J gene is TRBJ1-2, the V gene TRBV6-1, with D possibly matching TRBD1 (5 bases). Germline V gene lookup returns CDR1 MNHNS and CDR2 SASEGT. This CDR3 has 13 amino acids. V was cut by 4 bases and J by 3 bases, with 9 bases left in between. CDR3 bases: TGTGCCAGCAGTGGCACAGGCTACTATGGCTACACCTTC. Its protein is CASSGTGYYGYTF.

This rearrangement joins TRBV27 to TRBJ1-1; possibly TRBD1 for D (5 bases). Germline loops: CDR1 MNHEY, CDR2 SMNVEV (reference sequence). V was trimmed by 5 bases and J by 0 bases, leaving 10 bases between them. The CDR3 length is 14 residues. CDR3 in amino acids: CASSVSRVNTEAFF. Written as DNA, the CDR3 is TGTGCCAGCAGTGTCTCCAGGGTGAACACTGAAGCTTTCTTT.

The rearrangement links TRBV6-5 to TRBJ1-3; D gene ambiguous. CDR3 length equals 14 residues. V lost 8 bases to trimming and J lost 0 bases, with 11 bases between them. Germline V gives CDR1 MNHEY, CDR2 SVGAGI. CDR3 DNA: TGTGCCAGCCAAAGCGGATTCTCTGGAAACACCATATATTTT. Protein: CASQSGFSGNTIYF.